This TCR beta chain was profiled in a study of regulatory T cells in long-lasting Graves disease. Described time point: newly diagnosed GD, antithyroid drugs for less than 3 months. RNA extracted from PBMCs served as the sequencing template. Germline lookup yields CDR1 SEHNR and CDR2 FQNEAQ (reference sequence). The CDR3 has 18 residues. Trimming cost V 2 bases and J 6 bases, with 23 bases left between them. CDR3 regions were amplified by Arm-PCR using iRepertoire HTBI primers to build TCR beta libraries. TCRdb processed the multiplex PCR reads anew with MiXCR; each CDR3 protein has one entry. The table lists approximately 400,000 distinct CDR3 sequences, 15% of them singletons. This clonotype was picked up many times. This sample was also put to use in a study of T cells in Graves' hyperthyroidism and ophthalmopathy.

The input for sequencing was peripheral blood mononuclear cells (PBMCs), taken at new diagnosis, from a patient treated with antithyroid drugs. The source is a middle-aged woman with Graves disease. This sequence joins TRBV7-9 and TRBJ2-1; possibly TRBD1 for D (6 bases). This chain's CDR3 is CASSLMGAIGRPANEQFF. The CDR3 region has the DNA TGTGCCAGCAGCTTAATGGGGGCGATTGGGCGGCCCGCCAATGAGCAGTTCTTC.